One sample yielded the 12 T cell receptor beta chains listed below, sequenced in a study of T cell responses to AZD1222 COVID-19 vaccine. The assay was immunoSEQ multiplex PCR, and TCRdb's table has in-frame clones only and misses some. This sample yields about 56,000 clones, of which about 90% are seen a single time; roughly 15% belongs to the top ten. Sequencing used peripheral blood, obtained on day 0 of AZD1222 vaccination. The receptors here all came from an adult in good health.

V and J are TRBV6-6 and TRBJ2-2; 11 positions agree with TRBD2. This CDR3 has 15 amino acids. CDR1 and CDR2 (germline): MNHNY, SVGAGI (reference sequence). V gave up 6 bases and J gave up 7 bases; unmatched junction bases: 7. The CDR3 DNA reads TGTGCCAGCAGGCTACTAGCGGGAGTTGTCGGGGAGCTGTTTTTT. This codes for CASRLLAGVVGELFF.

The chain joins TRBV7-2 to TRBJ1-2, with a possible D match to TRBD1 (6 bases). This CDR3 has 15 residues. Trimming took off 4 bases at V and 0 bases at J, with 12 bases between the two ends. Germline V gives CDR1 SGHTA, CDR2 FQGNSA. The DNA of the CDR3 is TGTGCCAGCAGCTCCGTCCGGACAGCTAACTATGGCTACACCTTC. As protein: CASSSVRTANYGYTF. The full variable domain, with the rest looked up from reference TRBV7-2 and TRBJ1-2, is GAGVSQSPSNKVTEKGKDVELRCDPISGHTALYWYRQSLGQGLEFLIYFQGNSAPDKSGLPSDRFSAERTGGSVSTLTIQRTQQEDSAVYLCASSSVRTANYGYTFGSGTRLTVV.

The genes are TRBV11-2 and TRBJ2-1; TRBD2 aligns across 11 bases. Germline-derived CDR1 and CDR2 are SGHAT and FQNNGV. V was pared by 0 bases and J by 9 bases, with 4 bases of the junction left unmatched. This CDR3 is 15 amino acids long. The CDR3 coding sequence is TGTGCCAGCAGCTTAGATCGTACTAGCGGGGGTGAGCAGTTCTTC. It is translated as CASSLDRTSGGEQFF. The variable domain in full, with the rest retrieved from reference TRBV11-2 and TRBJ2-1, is EAGVAQSPRYKIIEKRQSVAFWCNPISGHATLYWYQQILGQGPKLLIQFQNNGVVDDSQLPKDRFSAERLKGVDSTLKIQPAKLEDSAVYLCASSLDRTSGGEQFFGPGTRLTVL.

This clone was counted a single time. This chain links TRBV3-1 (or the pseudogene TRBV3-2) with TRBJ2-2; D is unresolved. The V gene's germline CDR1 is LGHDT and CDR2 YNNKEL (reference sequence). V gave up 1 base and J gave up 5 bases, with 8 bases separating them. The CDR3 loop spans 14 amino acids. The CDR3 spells CASSQGTVTGELFF. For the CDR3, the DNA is TGTGCCAGCAGCCAAGGGACGGTGACCGGGGAGCTGTTTTTT.

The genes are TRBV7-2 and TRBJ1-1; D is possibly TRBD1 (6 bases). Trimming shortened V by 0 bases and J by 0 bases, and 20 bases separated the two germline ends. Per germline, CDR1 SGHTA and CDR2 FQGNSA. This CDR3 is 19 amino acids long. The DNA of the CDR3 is TGTGCCAGCAGCTTAGCGAAGCGGAACAGGGTGGTTTTGAACACTGAAGCTTTCTTT. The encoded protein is CASSLAKRNRVVLNTEAFF.

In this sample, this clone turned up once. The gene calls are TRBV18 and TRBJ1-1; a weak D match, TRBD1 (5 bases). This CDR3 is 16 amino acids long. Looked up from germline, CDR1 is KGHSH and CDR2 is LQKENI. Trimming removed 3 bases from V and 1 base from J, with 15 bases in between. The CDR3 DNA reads TGTGCCAGCTCACCCAACCCCGGGACGGGGAACACTGAAGCTTTCTTT. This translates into CASSPNPGTGNTEAFF.

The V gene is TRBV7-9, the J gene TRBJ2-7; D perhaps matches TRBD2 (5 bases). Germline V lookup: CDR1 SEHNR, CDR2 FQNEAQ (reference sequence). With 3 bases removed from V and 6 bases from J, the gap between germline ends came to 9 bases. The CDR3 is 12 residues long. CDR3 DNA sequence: TGTGCCAGCAGCTTCGGGGATCGCGAGCAGTACTTC. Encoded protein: CASSFGDREQYF.

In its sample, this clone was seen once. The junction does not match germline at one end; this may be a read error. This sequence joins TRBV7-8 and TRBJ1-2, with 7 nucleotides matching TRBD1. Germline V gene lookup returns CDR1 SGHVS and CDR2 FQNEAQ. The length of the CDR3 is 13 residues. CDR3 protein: CASSSTGYYGYTF. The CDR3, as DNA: TGTGCCAGCAGCTCGACAGGGTACTATGGGTACACCTTC.

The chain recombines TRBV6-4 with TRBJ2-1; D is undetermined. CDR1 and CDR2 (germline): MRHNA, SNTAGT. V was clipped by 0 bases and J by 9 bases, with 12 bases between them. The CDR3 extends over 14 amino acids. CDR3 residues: CASSDSNPAGEQFF. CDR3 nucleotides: TGTGCCAGCAGTGACTCGAACCCGGCTGGTGAGCAGTTCTTC.

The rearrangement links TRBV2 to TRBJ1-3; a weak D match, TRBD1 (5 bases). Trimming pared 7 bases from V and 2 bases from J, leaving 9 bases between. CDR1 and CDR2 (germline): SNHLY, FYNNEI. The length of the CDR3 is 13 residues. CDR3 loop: CASTETAGNTIYF. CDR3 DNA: TGTGCCAGCACTGAGACAGCTGGAAACACCATATATTTT.

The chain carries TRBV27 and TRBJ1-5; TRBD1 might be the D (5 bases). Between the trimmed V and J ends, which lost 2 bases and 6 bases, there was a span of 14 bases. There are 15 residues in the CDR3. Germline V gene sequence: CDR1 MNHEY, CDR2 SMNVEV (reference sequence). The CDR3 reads CASSLGQGRVQPQHF. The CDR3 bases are TGTGCCAGCAGTTTAGGGCAGGGAAGGGTTCAGCCCCAGCATTTT.

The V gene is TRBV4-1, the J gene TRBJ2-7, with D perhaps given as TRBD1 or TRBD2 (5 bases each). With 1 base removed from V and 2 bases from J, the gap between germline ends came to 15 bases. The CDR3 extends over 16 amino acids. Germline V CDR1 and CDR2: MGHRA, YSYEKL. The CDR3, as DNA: TGCGCCAGCAGCCAAGTCCTCCGGGACGCCACCTACGAGCAGTACTTC. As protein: CASSQVLRDATYEQYF.